This is a list of T cell receptor beta chains from one sample in a study of T-cell reconstitution after alpha-beta-depleted transplantation in children. TCRdb re-called the PCR reads with MiXCR, one entry per CDR3 protein. The sample shows about 360,000 distinct CDR3 sequences, roughly 13% of them seen only once. The source was PBMCs, collected from the stem cell graft. These receptors all come from a human donor who donated a stem cell graft to a child with Fanconi anemia. CDR3s include the opening cysteine and the closing phenylalanine or tryptophan. Each record gives: V gene, clone size, J gene, D gene, CDR3 protein, CDR3 DNA. The D gene is left open where the match is weak. Expanded clones get a size class; other rows say once, few or many, or leave the size out.

v_call: TRBV9; clone_size: few; j_call: TRBJ2-3; d_call: NA; cdr3_aa: CASSVSSDTQYF; cdr3_nt: TGTGCCAGCAGCGTAAGTTCAGATACGCAGTATTTT
v_call: TRBV9; clone_size: NA; j_call: TRBJ1-3; d_call: NA; cdr3_aa: CASSVASMSSGNTIYF; cdr3_nt: TGTGCCAGCAGCGTAGCTTCCATGAGCTCTGGAAACACCATATATTTT
v_call: TRBV4-2; clone_size: NA; j_call: TRBJ1-2; d_call: TRBD1; cdr3_aa: CASSQVGGQGTYGYTF; cdr3_nt: TGTGCCAGCAGCCAAGTTGGGGGACAGGGTACCTATGGCTACACCTTC
v_call: TRBV28; clone_size: few; j_call: TRBJ2-7; d_call: TRBD1; cdr3_aa: CASLQGSEQYF; cdr3_nt: TGTGCCAGCCTACAGGGGTCCGAGCAGTACTTC
v_call: TRBV4-1; clone_size: many; j_call: TRBJ2-5; d_call: TRBD2; cdr3_aa: CASSPLVSGEETQYF; cdr3_nt: TGCGCCAGCAGCCCGCTAGTCAGCGGGGAAGAGACCCAGTACTTC
v_call: TRBV12-3/TRBV12-4; clone_size: NA; j_call: TRBJ2-3; d_call: TRBD2; cdr3_aa: CASSLMASGGAGDTQYF; cdr3_nt: TGTGCCAGCAGTTTAATGGCTAGCGGGGGGGCGGGGGATACGCAGTATTTT
v_call: TRBV20-1; clone_size: many; j_call: TRBJ2-7; d_call: NA; cdr3_aa: CSALSSYEQYF; cdr3_nt: TGCAGTGCGCTCAGCTCCTACGAGCAGTACTTC
v_call: TRBV5-1; clone_size: many; j_call: TRBJ2-5; d_call: TRBD1; cdr3_aa: CASSKQGIGETQYF; cdr3_nt: TGCGCCAGCAGCAAACAGGGGATAGGGGAGACCCAGTACTTC
v_call: TRBV30; clone_size: few; j_call: TRBJ1-1; d_call: NA; cdr3_aa: CAYRGVSEAFF; cdr3_nt: TGTGCCTACCGGGGTGTGTCTGAAGCTTTCTTT
v_call: TRBV27; clone_size: NA; j_call: TRBJ2-1; d_call: TRBD1; cdr3_aa: CASIQSRGLRGNEQFF; cdr3_nt: TGTGCCAGCATTCAATCGAGGGGGCTCAGGGGCAATGAGCAGTTCTTC
v_call: TRBV6-5; clone_size: few; j_call: TRBJ2-7; d_call: NA; cdr3_aa: CASSTPERGYEQYF; cdr3_nt: TGTGCCAGCAGCACTCCGGAGAGGGGCTACGAGCAGTACTTC
v_call: TRBV11-1; clone_size: NA; j_call: TRBJ2-1; d_call: NA; cdr3_aa: CASSPLQGYNEQFF; cdr3_nt: TGTGCCAGCAGCCCACTTCAGGGGTACAATGAGCAGTTCTTC
v_call: TRBV10-3; clone_size: NA; j_call: TRBJ1-1; d_call: NA; cdr3_aa: CAISEGTGRTEAFF; cdr3_nt: TGTGCCATCAGTGAGGGGACCGGACGAACGGAAGCTTTCTTT
v_call: TRBV20-1; clone_size: NA; j_call: TRBJ2-3; d_call: TRBD2; cdr3_aa: CSASTGGPTDTQYF; cdr3_nt: TGCAGTGCCAGTACGGGGGGGCCTACAGATACGCAGTATTTT
v_call: TRBV12-3/TRBV12-4; clone_size: many; j_call: TRBJ1-1; d_call: TRBD1; cdr3_aa: CASSSTGEGTEAFF; cdr3_nt: TGTGCCAGCAGTTCGACAGGGGAGGGCACTGAAGCTTTCTTT
v_call: TRBV30; clone_size: NA; j_call: TRBJ1-3; d_call: NA; cdr3_aa: CAWRSQGIGNTIYF; cdr3_nt: TGTGCCTGGAGATCGCAGGGGATCGGAAACACCATATATTTT
v_call: TRBV7-2; clone_size: NA; j_call: TRBJ1-1; d_call: NA; cdr3_aa: CASSLALTANTEAFF; cdr3_nt: TGTGCCAGCAGCTTAGCGCTAACAGCGAACACTGAAGCTTTCTTT
v_call: TRBV18; clone_size: few; j_call: TRBJ2-7; d_call: TRBD1; cdr3_aa: CASSPDRSYEQYF; cdr3_nt: TGTGCCAGCTCACCGGACAGGTCCTACGAGCAGTACTTC
v_call: TRBV18; clone_size: few; j_call: TRBJ2-1; d_call: TRBD1; cdr3_aa: CASSPILGQGNEQFF; cdr3_nt: TGTGCCAGCTCACCCATCTTGGGACAGGGAAATGAGCAGTTCTTC
v_call: TRBV27; clone_size: many; j_call: TRBJ2-2; d_call: NA; cdr3_aa: CACMVGANTGELFF; cdr3_nt: TGTGCCTGCATGGTGGGAGCGAACACCGGGGAGCTGTTTTTT
v_call: TRBV27; clone_size: NA; j_call: TRBJ1-6; d_call: TRBD1; cdr3_aa: CASSLGGQGHSPLHF; cdr3_nt: TGTGCCAGCAGTTTAGGGGGACAGGGTCATTCACCCCTCCACTTT
v_call: TRBV7-9; clone_size: few; j_call: TRBJ1-5; d_call: NA; cdr3_aa: CASSPGGRGSSNQPQHF; cdr3_nt: TGTGCCAGCAGCCCCGGCGGGAGGGGGAGTAGCAATCAGCCCCAGCATTTT
v_call: TRBV4-3; clone_size: many; j_call: TRBJ2-1; d_call: TRBD1; cdr3_aa: CASSQDFQGARIF; cdr3_nt: TGCGCCAGCAGCCAAGATTTTCAGGGGGCGCGGATCTTC
v_call: TRBV20-1; clone_size: NA; j_call: TRBJ2-3; d_call: TRBD1; cdr3_aa: CSASEGADTDTQYF; cdr3_nt: TGCAGTGCTAGTGAGGGGGCTGACACAGATACGCAGTATTTT
v_call: TRBV20-1; clone_size: NA; j_call: TRBJ1-1; d_call: NA; cdr3_aa: CSARVGGPSTEAFF; cdr3_nt: TGCAGTGCTAGAGTCGGGGGACCGAGCACTGAAGCTTTCTTT
v_call: TRBV12-3/TRBV12-4; clone_size: few; j_call: TRBJ2-1; d_call: TRBD2; cdr3_aa: CASGTSSYNEQFF; cdr3_nt: TGTGCCAGCGGGACTAGCTCCTACAATGAGCAGTTCTTC
v_call: TRBV12-3/TRBV12-4; clone_size: many; j_call: TRBJ1-1; d_call: NA; cdr3_aa: CASSFSWPGTEAFF; cdr3_nt: TGTGCCAGCAGTTTTTCGTGGCCGGGCACTGAAGCTTTCTTT
v_call: TRBV5-1; clone_size: NA; j_call: TRBJ2-7; d_call: NA; cdr3_aa: CASGPGTAQSYEQYF; cdr3_nt: TGCGCCAGCGGACCGGGGACCGCCCAGTCTTACGAGCAGTACTTC